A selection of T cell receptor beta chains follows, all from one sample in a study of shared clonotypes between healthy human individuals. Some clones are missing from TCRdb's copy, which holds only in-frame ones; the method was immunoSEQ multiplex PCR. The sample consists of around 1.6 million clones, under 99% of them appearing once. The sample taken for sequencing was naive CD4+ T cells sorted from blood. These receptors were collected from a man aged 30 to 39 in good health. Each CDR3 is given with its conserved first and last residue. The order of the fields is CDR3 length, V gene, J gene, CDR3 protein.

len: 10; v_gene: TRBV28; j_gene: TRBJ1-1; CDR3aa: CASRQGEAFF
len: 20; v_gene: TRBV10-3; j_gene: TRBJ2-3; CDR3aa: CAISEGTSGRAERGTDTQYF
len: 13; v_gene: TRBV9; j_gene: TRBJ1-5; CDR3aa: CASSVSGNQPQHF
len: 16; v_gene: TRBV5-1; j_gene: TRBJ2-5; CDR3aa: CASSPGSGLGTETQYF
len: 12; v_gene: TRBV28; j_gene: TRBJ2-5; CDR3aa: CASDRGRETQYF
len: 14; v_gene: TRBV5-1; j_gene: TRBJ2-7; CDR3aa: CASSYGTGTYEQYF
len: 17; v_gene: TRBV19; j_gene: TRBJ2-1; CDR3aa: CASSIPLATSSYNEQFF
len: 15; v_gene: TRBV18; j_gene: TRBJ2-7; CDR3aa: CASSPPGQGPYEQYF
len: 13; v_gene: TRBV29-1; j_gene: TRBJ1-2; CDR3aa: CSAEGQGMVGYTF
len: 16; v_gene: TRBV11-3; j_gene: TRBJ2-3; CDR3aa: CASSLLSGTSTDTQYF